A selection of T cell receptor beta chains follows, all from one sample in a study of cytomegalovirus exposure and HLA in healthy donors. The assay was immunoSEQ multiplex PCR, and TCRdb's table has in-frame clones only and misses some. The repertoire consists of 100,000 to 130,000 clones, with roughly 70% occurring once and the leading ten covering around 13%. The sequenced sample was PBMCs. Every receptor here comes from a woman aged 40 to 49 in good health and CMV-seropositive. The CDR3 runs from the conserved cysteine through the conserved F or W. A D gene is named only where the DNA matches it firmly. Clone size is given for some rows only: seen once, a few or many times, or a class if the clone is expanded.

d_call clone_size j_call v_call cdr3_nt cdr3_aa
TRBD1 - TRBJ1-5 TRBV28 TGTGCCAGCAGTTCAGGGGGATACAATCAGCCCCAGCATTTT CASSSGGYNQPQHF
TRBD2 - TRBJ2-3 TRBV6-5 TGTGCCAGCAGTTACGCCCTGACTAGCGGGACAGATACGCAGTATTTT CASSYALTSGTDTQYF
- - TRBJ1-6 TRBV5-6 TGTGCCAGCAGCGCTTACAGGGCGCGGAATTCACCCCTCCACTTT CASSAYRARNSPLHF
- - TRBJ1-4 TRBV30 TGTGCCTGGAGTGTACAGGGCGGAAAACTGTTTTTT CAWSVQGGKLFF
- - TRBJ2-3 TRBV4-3 TGCGCCAGCAGCCAATCCTGGAGGGGCGGAGATACGCAGTATTTT CASSQSWRGGDTQYF
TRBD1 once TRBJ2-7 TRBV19 TGTGCCAGTAACGAAGGACAGGGGATCTACGAGCAGTACTTC CASNEGQGIYEQYF
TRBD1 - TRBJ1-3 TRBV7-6 TGTGCCAGCAGCCCTCGACAGGGGGCGCTTGGAAACACCATATATTTT CASSPRQGALGNTIYF
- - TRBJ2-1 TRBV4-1 TGCGCCAGCAGGCCCGGACAGTCGAGCTCCTACAATGAGCAGTTCTTC CASRPGQSSSYNEQFF
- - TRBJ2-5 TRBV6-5 TGTGCCAGCAGGAGGGACCAAGAGACCCAGTACTTC CASRRDQETQYF
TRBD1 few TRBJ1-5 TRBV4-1 TGCGCCAGCAGTGACCGGACAGGGACGGGTCAGCCCCAGCATTTT CASSDRTGTGQPQHF
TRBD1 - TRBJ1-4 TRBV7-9 TGTGCCAGCAGCTTAGCGAGGAGACAGGGGAGGGAAAAACTGTTTTTT CASSLARRQGREKLFF
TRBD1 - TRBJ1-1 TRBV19 TGTGCCAGTAGTACACGGACAGGGTTAATGAACACTGAAGCTTTCTTT CASSTRTGLMNTEAFF
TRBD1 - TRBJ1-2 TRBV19 TGTGCCAGTAGTATGCAGGGGGGAATCTATGGCTACACCTTC CASSMQGGIYGYTF
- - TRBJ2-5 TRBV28 TGTGCCAGCAGGTGGAGGGGACAAGAGACCCAGTACTTC CASRWRGQETQYF
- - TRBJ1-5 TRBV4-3 TGCGCCAGCAGCCAGACAGTTTCAGACCAGCCCCAGCATTTT CASSQTVSDQPQHF
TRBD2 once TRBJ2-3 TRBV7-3 TGTGCCAGCAGCCCGGGGGGGTCAGATACGCAGTATTTT CASSPGGSDTQYF
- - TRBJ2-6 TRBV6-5 TGTGCCAGCTTGACAGTAGCTGGGGCCAACGTCCTGACTTTC CASLTVAGANVLTF
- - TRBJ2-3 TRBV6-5 TGTGCCAGCAGACCCTCGGTCGGTTCCACAGATACGCAGTATTTT CASRPSVGSTDTQYF
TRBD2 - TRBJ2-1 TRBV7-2 TGTGCCAGCACGATCTCCGGGACTAACGTCTACAATGAGCAGTTCTTC CASTISGTNVYNEQFF
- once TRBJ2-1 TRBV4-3 TGCGCCAGCAGCCAACCCGGGACAAACGAGCAGTTCTTC CASSQPGTNEQFF
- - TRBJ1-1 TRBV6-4 TGTGCCAGCAGTGCCCAGATGAACACTGAAGCTTTCTTT CASSAQMNTEAFF
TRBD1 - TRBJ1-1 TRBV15 TGTGCCACCAGCAGAGATCGGGAGGGGGCCACTGAAGCTTTCTTT CATSRDREGATEAFF
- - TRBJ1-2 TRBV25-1 TGTGCCAGCGAAGGGGGAAGCGGCTACACCTTC CASEGGSGYTF
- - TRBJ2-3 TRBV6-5 TGTGCCAGCAGTTACTCCCCAATCACAGATACGCAGTATTTT CASSYSPITDTQYF
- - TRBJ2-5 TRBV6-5 TGTGCCAGCATTAGAGGGCAGACCCAGTACTTC CASIRGQTQYF
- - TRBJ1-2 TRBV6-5 TGTGCCAGCAGTCCCGGCCGGAGGGTTAACTATGGCTACACCTTC CASSPGRRVNYGYTF
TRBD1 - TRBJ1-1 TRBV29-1 TGCAGCGTTCCTCGTGACAGGGGGTACCCTGAAGCTTTCTTT CSVPRDRGYPEAFF
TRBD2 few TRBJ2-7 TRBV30 TGTGCCTGGAGTAGGACTAGCTACGAGCAGTACTTC CAWSRTSYEQYF
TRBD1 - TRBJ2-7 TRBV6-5 TGTGCCAGCAAAGTTGCCGGGACAGGAGATTACGAGCAGTACTTC CASKVAGTGDYEQYF
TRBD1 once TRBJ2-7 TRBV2 TGTGCCAGCGATAGTATCGGGACAGTCCAAACTCTCTCCAATTACGAGCAGTACTTC CASDSIGTVQTLSNYEQYF
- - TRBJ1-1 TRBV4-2 TGTGCCAGCAGCCAAGAGTCGGGATTTAACACTGAAGCTTTCTTT CASSQESGFNTEAFF
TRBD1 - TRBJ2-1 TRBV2 TGTGCCAGCAATGAGGGACAGGGTAGGAGTGAGCAGTTCTTC CASNEGQGRSEQFF
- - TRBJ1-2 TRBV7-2 TGTGCCAGCAGCTTACTTCAGGGAAACTATGGCTACACCTTC CASSLLQGNYGYTF
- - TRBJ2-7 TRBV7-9 TGTGCCAGCAGCTTAGTAAGTAGCGACGGCTACGAGCAGTACTTC CASSLVSSDGYEQYF
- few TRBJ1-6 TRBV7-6 TGTGCCAGCAGCTGGGACAATAATTCACCCCTCCACTTT CASSWDNNSPLHF
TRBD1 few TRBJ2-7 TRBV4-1 TGCGCCAGCAGCCATGGGACAGGCGTGTCCTACGAGCAGTACTTC CASSHGTGVSYEQYF
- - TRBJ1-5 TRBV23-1 TGCGCCAGCAGTCAACAGGACTACAATCAGCCCCAGCATTTT CASSQQDYNQPQHF
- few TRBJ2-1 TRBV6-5 TGTGCCAGCAGTTACGGCGCGGGGACCACCGGTGAGCAGTTCTTC CASSYGAGTTGEQFF
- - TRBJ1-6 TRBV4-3 TGCGCCAGCAGCCAAGGGTCCTCAGGGTATTCACCCCTCCACTTT CASSQGSSGYSPLHF
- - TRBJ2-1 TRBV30 TGTGCCTGGAGTCTGTCTAATGAGCAGTTCTTC CAWSLSNEQFF
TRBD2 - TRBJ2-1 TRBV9 TGTGCCAGCAGCGTAATCGGCGGGGGGAACAATGAGCAGTTCTTC CASSVIGGGNNEQFF
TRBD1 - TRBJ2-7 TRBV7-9 TGTGCCAGCAGCGACACCGGGACAGGGTACGAGCAGTACTTC CASSDTGTGYEQYF
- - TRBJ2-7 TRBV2 TGTGCCAGCAGCCAGGCGTACGAGCAGTACTTC CASSQAYEQYF
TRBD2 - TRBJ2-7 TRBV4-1 TGCGCCAGCAGAGGCCGAGCGGGGGGCCCCTACGAGCAGTACTTC CASRGRAGGPYEQYF
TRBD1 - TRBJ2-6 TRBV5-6 TGTGCCAGCAGCTGGACAGGGGGGGTCTCTGGGGCCAACGTCCTGACTTTC CASSWTGGVSGANVLTF
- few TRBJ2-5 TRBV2 TGTGCCAGCGGGGGGGCCACAGTAGCAGGGTCAGAGACCCAGTACTTC CASGGATVAGSETQYF
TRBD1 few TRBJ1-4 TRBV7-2 TGTGCCAGCAGGCCGACAGGGGGCGGTGAAAAACTGTTTTTT CASRPTGGGEKLFF
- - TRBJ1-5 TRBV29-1 TGCAGCGTTGGGCAGGAGGTAGGTCAGCCCCAGCATTTT CSVGQEVGQPQHF
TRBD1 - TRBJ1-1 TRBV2 TGTGCCAGCAGTAAGGACAGGGGAGGTACTGAAGCTTTCTTT CASSKDRGGTEAFF
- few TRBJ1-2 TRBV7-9 TGTGCCAGCAGCTTAGGAGGAGGGGTTTTCCTTGACTACACCTTC CASSLGGGVFLDYTF
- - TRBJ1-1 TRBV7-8 TGTGCCAGCAGCATACAGGGAGACACTGAAGCTTTCTTT CASSIQGDTEAFF
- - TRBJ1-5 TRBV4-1 TGCGCCAGCAGCCAAGAAGGCGGACAGAGAAGCAATCAGCCCCAGCATTTT CASSQEGGQRSNQPQHF
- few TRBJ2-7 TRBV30 TGTGCCTGGCGCCGGGGGAGCGTTTACGAGCAGTACTTC CAWRRGSVYEQYF
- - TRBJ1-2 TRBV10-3 TGTGCCATCAGTGAGAGTGTCTCCCGGAGCTATGGCTACACCTTC CAISESVSRSYGYTF
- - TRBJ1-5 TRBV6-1 TGTGCCAGCAGCCCACGCTTGAGTCAGCCCCAGCATTTT CASSPRLSQPQHF
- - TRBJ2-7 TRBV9 TGTGCCAGCAGCGCCCACTCCAACAGAGACGAGCAGTACTTC CASSAHSNRDEQYF
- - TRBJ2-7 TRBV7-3 TGTGCCAGCAGCTTAATGGGGGCAGTTCCCTACGAGCAGTACTTC CASSLMGAVPYEQYF
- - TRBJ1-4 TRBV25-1 TGTGCCAGCAATCCACAACGGGGGGATGAAAAACTGTTTTTT CASNPQRGDEKLFF
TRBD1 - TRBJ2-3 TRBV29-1 TGCAGCGTGGGACAGGGGAACTGGAATACGCAGTATTTT CSVGQGNWNTQYF